A selection of T cell receptor beta chains follows, all from one sample in a study of identical twins. Via MiXCR, TCRdb re-called the 5' RACE reads, giving one row per CDR3 protein. The sample has a few hundred thousand distinct CDR3 sequences; around 9.6% are singletons. These data also featured in a second study, about yellow fever vaccine responses in identical twins.

Sequencing input: PBMCs. The origin of the receptors is a woman under 30 in good health. The CDR3 runs from the conserved cysteine through the conserved F or W. A D gene is named only where the DNA matches it firmly. Size is omitted from some rows. Given values are once, few, many or a class for expanded clones.

clone_size: few
v_call: TRBV19
j_call: TRBJ2-1
d_call: NA
cdr3_aa: CASQDWNEQFF
cdr3_nt: TGTGCCAGTCAAGATTGGAATGAGCAGTTCTTC

clone_size: many
v_call: TRBV7-7
j_call: TRBJ2-5
d_call: NA
cdr3_aa: CASSLAGTGKETQYF
cdr3_nt: TGTGCTAGCAGCTTAGCGGGGACAGGGAAAGAGACCCAGTACTTC

clone_size: few
v_call: TRBV4-3
j_call: TRBJ2-7
d_call: TRBD2
cdr3_aa: CASSPGGVAGVYEQYF
cdr3_nt: TGCGCCAGCAGCCCCGGAGGAGTAGCGGGAGTCTACGAGCAGTACTTC

clone_size: few
v_call: TRBV7-2
j_call: TRBJ1-1
d_call: NA
cdr3_aa: CASSLANLGNTEAFF
cdr3_nt: TGTGCCAGCAGCTTAGCCAATCTCGGGAACACTGAAGCTTTCTTT

clone_size: many
v_call: TRBV15
j_call: TRBJ2-2
d_call: NA
cdr3_aa: CATSRDRGFPTDNTGELFF
cdr3_nt: TGTGCCACCAGCAGAGATAGGGGCTTCCCTACGGATAACACCGGGGAGCTGTTTTTT

clone_size: many
v_call: TRBV29-1
j_call: TRBJ2-7
d_call: TRBD1
cdr3_aa: CSVEGTGNYEQYF
cdr3_nt: TGCAGCGTTGAAGGGACAGGTAACTACGAGCAGTACTTC

clone_size: NA
v_call: TRBV3-1
j_call: TRBJ2-5
d_call: TRBD2
cdr3_aa: CASSQGTSGSQETQYF
cdr3_nt: TGTGCCAGCAGCCAAGGGACTAGCGGCTCCCAAGAGACCCAGTACTTC

clone_size: many
v_call: TRBV29-1
j_call: TRBJ2-1
d_call: NA
cdr3_aa: CSVEGLPREQFF
cdr3_nt: TGCAGCGTTGAGGGACTCCCTCGGGAGCAGTTCTTC

clone_size: many
v_call: TRBV12-3/TRBV12-4
j_call: TRBJ2-7
d_call: TRBD2
cdr3_aa: CASSLGGGAHEQYF
cdr3_nt: TGTGCCAGCAGTTTAGGCGGGGGGGCCCACGAGCAGTACTTC

clone_size: NA
v_call: TRBV7-9
j_call: TRBJ2-1
d_call: NA
cdr3_aa: CASSLAVRENEQFF
cdr3_nt: TGTGCCAGCAGCTTAGCGGTCAGGGAGAATGAGCAGTTCTTC

clone_size: NA
v_call: TRBV12-3/TRBV12-4
j_call: TRBJ2-2
d_call: NA
cdr3_aa: CASSRGRQMTGELFF
cdr3_nt: TGTGCCAGCAGTCGAGGGAGACAGATGACCGGGGAGCTGTTTTTT

clone_size: NA
v_call: TRBV5-1
j_call: TRBJ1-6
d_call: TRBD1
cdr3_aa: CASSFGQASGNSPLHF
cdr3_nt: TGCGCCAGCAGCTTCGGACAGGCTTCGGGTAATTCACCCCTCCACTTT

clone_size: few
v_call: TRBV7-8
j_call: TRBJ2-2
d_call: NA
cdr3_aa: CASSLALAGSGELFF
cdr3_nt: TGTGCCAGCAGCTTAGCCCTAGCCGGGTCCGGGGAGCTGTTTTTT

clone_size: many
v_call: TRBV5-1
j_call: TRBJ2-2
d_call: TRBD1
cdr3_aa: CASSSVGTGGDYTGELFF
cdr3_nt: TGCGCCAGCAGCTCCGTCGGGACAGGGGGCGATTACACCGGGGAGCTGTTTTTT

clone_size: few
v_call: TRBV6-5
j_call: TRBJ1-1
d_call: NA
cdr3_aa: CASSYSKAGTQAEAFF
cdr3_nt: TGTGCCAGCAGTTACTCGAAAGCGGGAACTCAGGCTGAAGCTTTCTTT

clone_size: many
v_call: TRBV12-3/TRBV12-4
j_call: TRBJ1-1
d_call: NA
cdr3_aa: CASSWTGTEAFF
cdr3_nt: TGTGCCAGCAGTTGGACGGGCACTGAAGCTTTCTTT

clone_size: many
v_call: TRBV11-2
j_call: TRBJ2-2
d_call: TRBD2
cdr3_aa: CASTGGGTGELFF
cdr3_nt: TGTGCCAGCACGGGGGGAGGCACCGGGGAGCTGTTTTTT

clone_size: many
v_call: TRBV11-3
j_call: TRBJ2-3
d_call: TRBD2
cdr3_aa: CASSSTSGHGTDTQYF
cdr3_nt: TGTGCCAGCAGCTCGACTAGCGGACATGGCACAGATACGCAGTATTTT

clone_size: NA
v_call: TRBV24-1
j_call: TRBJ1-5
d_call: NA
cdr3_aa: CATSGHSNQPQHF
cdr3_nt: TGTGCCACCAGTGGACATAGCAATCAGCCCCAGCATTTT

clone_size: few
v_call: TRBV4-2
j_call: TRBJ2-1
d_call: TRBD2
cdr3_aa: CASSQTRDAGGNEQFF
cdr3_nt: TGTGCCAGCAGCCAAACCCGGGACGCGGGAGGTAATGAGCAGTTCTTC

clone_size: NA
v_call: TRBV4-2
j_call: TRBJ1-5
d_call: NA
cdr3_aa: CASSPEGGREDQPQHF
cdr3_nt: TGTGCCAGCAGCCCAGAGGGGGGAAGGGAAGATCAGCCCCAGCATTTT

clone_size: NA
v_call: TRBV11-2
j_call: TRBJ2-5
d_call: NA
cdr3_aa: CASSLGTFPGETQYF
cdr3_nt: TGTGCCAGCAGCTTAGGGACCTTCCCGGGGGAGACCCAGTACTTC

clone_size: few
v_call: TRBV5-4
j_call: TRBJ2-5
d_call: NA
cdr3_aa: CASSLFRRGETQYF
cdr3_nt: TGTGCCAGCAGCTTGTTTCGCAGGGGTGAGACCCAGTACTTC

clone_size: NA
v_call: TRBV12-3/TRBV12-4
j_call: TRBJ2-1
d_call: NA
cdr3_aa: CASSLALGQGSYNEQFF
cdr3_nt: TGTGCCAGCAGTTTAGCATTGGGGCAGGGTTCCTACAATGAGCAGTTCTTC

clone_size: many
v_call: TRBV4-2
j_call: TRBJ2-1
d_call: TRBD2
cdr3_aa: CASSPVGKLAGAYNEQFF
cdr3_nt: TGTGCCAGCAGCCCAGTAGGAAAACTAGCGGGAGCCTACAATGAGCAGTTCTTC

clone_size: NA
v_call: TRBV5-1
j_call: TRBJ2-7
d_call: TRBD1
cdr3_aa: CASSLARDRVEQYF
cdr3_nt: TGCGCCAGCAGCTTGGCCCGGGACAGGGTCGAGCAGTACTTC

clone_size: many
v_call: TRBV12-3/TRBV12-4
j_call: TRBJ1-2
d_call: NA
cdr3_aa: CASSLARRNYGYTF
cdr3_nt: TGTGCCAGCAGTCTGGCCAGAAGAAACTATGGCTACACCTTC

clone_size: few
v_call: TRBV12-3/TRBV12-4
j_call: TRBJ2-1
d_call: TRBD1
cdr3_aa: CASRDTGGAGNEQFF
cdr3_nt: TGTGCCAGCAGAGATACAGGGGGCGCGGGGAATGAGCAGTTCTTC

clone_size: NA
v_call: TRBV28
j_call: TRBJ1-2
d_call: NA
cdr3_aa: CASSQGLIDYTF
cdr3_nt: TGTGCCAGCAGCCAGGGACTTATAGACTACACCTTC

clone_size: many
v_call: TRBV13
j_call: TRBJ2-3
d_call: NA
cdr3_aa: CASTRKDTQYF
cdr3_nt: TGTGCCAGCACCCGGAAAGATACGCAGTATTTT

clone_size: few
v_call: TRBV10-3
j_call: TRBJ2-7
d_call: NA
cdr3_aa: CAISDFRQYYEQYF
cdr3_nt: TGTGCCATCAGTGATTTTCGACAGTACTACGAGCAGTACTTC

clone_size: few
v_call: TRBV12-3/TRBV12-4
j_call: TRBJ2-7
d_call: TRBD2
cdr3_aa: CASSPWEGGSYEQYF
cdr3_nt: TGTGCCAGCAGTCCCTGGGAGGGAGGCTCCTACGAGCAGTACTTC

clone_size: few
v_call: TRBV20-1
j_call: TRBJ2-2
d_call: NA
cdr3_aa: CSAPMGGVNTGEPFF
cdr3_nt: TGCAGTGCCCCTATGGGGGGCGTGAACACCGGGGAGCCGTTTTTT

clone_size: NA
v_call: TRBV20-1
j_call: TRBJ2-7
d_call: TRBD2
cdr3_aa: CSARDTSGGPYEQYF
cdr3_nt: TGCAGTGCTAGAGATACTAGCGGAGGTCCCTACGAGCAGTACTTC

clone_size: many
v_call: TRBV12-3/TRBV12-4
j_call: TRBJ2-1
d_call: TRBD2
cdr3_aa: CASRSGRANEQFF
cdr3_nt: TGTGCCAGTCGTAGCGGGAGGGCCAATGAGCAGTTCTTC

clone_size: few
v_call: TRBV7-9
j_call: TRBJ1-1
d_call: NA
cdr3_aa: CASSVVPGRDTEAFF
cdr3_nt: TGTGCCAGCAGCGTTGTTCCGGGGCGGGACACTGAAGCTTTCTTT

clone_size: few
v_call: TRBV19
j_call: TRBJ2-5
d_call: TRBD2
cdr3_aa: CASSTLAGEETQYF
cdr3_nt: TGTGCCAGTAGTACACTAGCGGGAGAAGAGACCCAGTACTTC

clone_size: NA
v_call: TRBV20-1
j_call: TRBJ1-5
d_call: NA
cdr3_aa: CSATRGPISNQPQHF
cdr3_nt: TGCAGTGCTACCCGGGGACCGATTAGCAATCAGCCCCAGCATTTT

clone_size: few
v_call: TRBV5-6
j_call: TRBJ1-1
d_call: TRBD1
cdr3_aa: CASSVTGGGEAFF
cdr3_nt: TGTGCCAGCAGCGTGACAGGGGGCGGTGAAGCTTTCTTT

clone_size: NA
v_call: TRBV6-1
j_call: TRBJ2-7
d_call: TRBD2
cdr3_aa: CASSELRGGATYEQYF
cdr3_nt: TGTGCCAGCAGTGAACTGCGCGGGGGGGCGACCTACGAGCAGTACTTC

clone_size: once
v_call: TRBV10-1
j_call: TRBJ2-1
d_call: NA
cdr3_aa: CASSESPLNEQFF
cdr3_nt: TGCGCCAGCAGTGAGTCTCCTCTCAATGAGCAGTTCTTC

clone_size: many
v_call: TRBV7-8
j_call: TRBJ2-7
d_call: NA
cdr3_aa: CASSLYKPDPYEQYF
cdr3_nt: TGTGCCAGCAGCTTATATAAGCCCGACCCCTACGAGCAGTACTTC

clone_size: NA
v_call: TRBV6-1
j_call: TRBJ2-7
d_call: NA
cdr3_aa: CASGPLATAYEQYF
cdr3_nt: TGTGCCAGCGGTCCGTTAGCGACCGCCTACGAGCAGTACTTC

clone_size: NA
v_call: TRBV2
j_call: TRBJ2-7
d_call: NA
cdr3_aa: CASSEVSGFHLYEQYF
cdr3_nt: TGTGCCAGCAGTGAAGTCTCGGGATTTCACCTCTACGAGCAGTACTTC

clone_size: NA
v_call: TRBV18
j_call: TRBJ2-1
d_call: TRBD1
cdr3_aa: CASSALPGQGYNEQFF
cdr3_nt: TGTGCCAGCTCAGCCTTACCGGGACAGGGATACAATGAGCAGTTCTTC

clone_size: NA
v_call: TRBV28
j_call: TRBJ2-3
d_call: NA
cdr3_aa: CASSLRVADTDTQYF
cdr3_nt: TGTGCCAGCAGTTTAAGGGTAGCGGACACAGATACGCAGTATTTT

clone_size: NA
v_call: TRBV20-1
j_call: TRBJ2-6
d_call: TRBD1
cdr3_aa: CSVPGQGNSGANVLTF
cdr3_nt: TGCAGCGTACCGGGACAGGGCAACTCTGGGGCCAACGTCCTGACTTTC

clone_size: many
v_call: TRBV12-3/TRBV12-4
j_call: TRBJ1-6
d_call: NA
cdr3_aa: CASSSLHRVISSPLHF
cdr3_nt: TGTGCCAGCAGTTCCCTTCACAGAGTTATAAGTTCACCCCTCCACTTT

clone_size: many
v_call: TRBV7-2
j_call: TRBJ1-1
d_call: NA
cdr3_aa: CASSPVVGSTEAFF
cdr3_nt: TGTGCCAGCAGCCCCGTCGTGGGGAGCACTGAAGCTTTCTTT

clone_size: NA
v_call: TRBV12-3/TRBV12-4
j_call: TRBJ2-7
d_call: NA
cdr3_aa: CASSLGGDTTSGYEQYF
cdr3_nt: TGTGCCAGCAGTTTAGGGGGGGACACCACCTCGGGCTACGAGCAGTACTTC

clone_size: few
v_call: TRBV6-2/TRBV6-3
j_call: TRBJ2-7
d_call: TRBD2
cdr3_aa: CASSYFASGSTGEQYF
cdr3_nt: TGTGCCAGCAGTTACTTTGCTAGCGGGAGTACGGGTGAGCAGTACTTC

clone_size: few
v_call: TRBV9
j_call: TRBJ2-3
d_call: NA
cdr3_aa: CASSVGSGDPTDTQYF
cdr3_nt: TGTGCCAGCAGCGTAGGCTCAGGGGACCCCACAGATACGCAGTATTTT

clone_size: once
v_call: TRBV4-1
j_call: TRBJ2-7
d_call: TRBD2
cdr3_aa: CASSRSSSGADYEQYF
cdr3_nt: TGCGCCAGCAGCCGTTCCTCTAGCGGGGCTGACTACGAGCAGTACTTC

clone_size: few
v_call: TRBV2
j_call: TRBJ2-7
d_call: NA
cdr3_aa: CASSSSFGLEQYF
cdr3_nt: TGTGCCAGCAGCTCTAGTTTCGGGCTTGAGCAGTACTTC

clone_size: NA
v_call: TRBV3-1
j_call: TRBJ2-2
d_call: TRBD1
cdr3_aa: CASSHPTGGAANTGELFF
cdr3_nt: TGTGCCAGCAGCCACCCGACAGGGGGCGCCGCGAACACCGGGGAGCTGTTTTTT

clone_size: few
v_call: TRBV18
j_call: TRBJ2-1
d_call: NA
cdr3_aa: CASSPRQTNEQFF
cdr3_nt: TGTGCCAGCTCACCCAGACAGACCAATGAGCAGTTCTTC

clone_size: NA
v_call: TRBV30
j_call: TRBJ2-7
d_call: NA
cdr3_aa: CAWSEVSPGEQYF
cdr3_nt: TGTGCCTGGAGTGAGGTCTCCCCGGGGGAGCAGTACTTC